The 24 T cell receptor beta chains below all came from one sample that was sequenced in a study of a mutant IDH1 vaccine in newly diagnosed glioma. The method was immunoSEQ multiplex PCR; TCRdb's version includes in-frame clones alone and lacks a portion of them. This sample yields roughly 120,000 clones, of which around four fifths are seen a single time; 5.5% belongs to the top ten. Noted time point: week 11, during vaccination. Doses consisted of 300 ug of mutant IDH1 20-mer peptide each, paired with topical imiquimod. No antigen has been assigned to these receptors. The sample in question was PBMCs, obtained from a glioma patient whose treatment included an IDH1 peptide vaccine. These receptors all come from a man aged 35-49 years with glioma.

CDR3 DNA: TGCGCCAGCAGACCGACAGGGGAAGAGACCCAGTACTTC. Protein sequence: CASRPTGEETQYF. The chain combines TRBV4-1 with TRBJ2-5, with 8 bases fitting TRBD1. The CDR3 has 13 residues. Germline-derived CDR1 and CDR2 are MGHRA and YSYEKL. With V trimmed by 6 bases and J by 3 bases, 3 bases remained unmatched.

CDR3 DNA: TGCGCCAGCAGCGAGGAAGCTGGCGGGGGGTACCAAGAGACCCAGTACTTC. Translating it yields CASSEEAGGGYQETQYF. The V call is TRBV4-1, the J call TRBJ2-5; 8 nucleotides line up with TRBD2. Germline V gene sequence: CDR1 MGHRA, CDR2 YSYEKL. The CDR3 is 17 amino acids. V dropped 5 bases and J dropped 0; count of bases not matched to a gene: 11.

This chain links TRBV7-2 with TRBJ2-6; D is unclear. Trimming removed 5 bases at V and 2 bases at J, with 22 bases between. Germline-derived CDR1 and CDR2 are SGHTA and FQGNSA. The CDR3 is 19 amino acids. The CDR3 reads CASSPRLRSTSPGANVLTF. CDR3 coding DNA: TGTGCCAGCAGCCCCCGGCTGCGGTCGACATCCCCTGGGGCCAACGTCCTGACTTTC.

The chain recombines TRBV4-3 with TRBJ1-1; tentatively, D is TRBD1 (6 bases). V was trimmed by 0 bases and J by 1 base, leaving 18 bases between them. Germline V lookup: CDR1 LGHNA, CDR2 YSLEER. The CDR3 loop spans 18 amino acids. The CDR3 DNA reads TGCGCCAGCAGCCAAGATTGGGGCCTACAGGGTCGGAACACTGAAGCTTTCTTT. Translated: CASSQDWGLQGRNTEAFF.

Ten or more counts support this clone. The junction shows a germline mismatch at one end, possibly a read error. The genes are TRBV20-1 and TRBJ2-4, with no clear D. CDR1 and CDR2 from the germline V gene are DFQATT and SNEGSKA (reference sequence). The CDR3 loop spans 8 amino acids. CDR3 amino acids: CSANPHAF. CDR3 bases: TGCAGTGCTAATCCCCACGCCTTC.

This clone was recorded a few times. This rearrangement joins TRBV21-1 to TRBJ1-1; the tabulated D call, TRBD1, remains unverified against the DNA. TRBV21-1 is recorded as a pseudogene. There are 15 residues in the CDR3. The CDR3 loop is CASSKEYRDNTEAFF. The DNA for the CDR3 is TGTGCCAGCAGCAAAGAGTACAGGGATAACACTGAAGCTTTCTTT.

The chain couples TRBV28 to TRBJ2-7; D is perhaps TRBD2 (6 bases). Germline CDR1 reads MDHEN; CDR2 reads SYDVKM. The CDR3 spans 13 residues. Trimming cost V 6 bases and J 0 bases, with 9 bases left between them. The CDR3 DNA reads TGTGCCAGCAGGTCCGGGAGCTCCTACGAGCAGTACTTC. Translated, it gives CASRSGSSYEQYF. The full variable domain, in which reference TRBV28 and TRBJ2-7 provide the parts outside the CDR3, is DVKVTQSSRYLVKRTGEKVFLECVQDMDHENMFWYRQDPGLGLRLIYFSYDVKMKEKGDIPEGYSVSREKKERFSLILESASTNQTSMYLCASRSGSSYEQYFGPGTRLTVT.

The gene calls are TRBV5-6 and TRBJ2-7; no clear D gene. V shed 4 bases and J shed 3 bases, with 14 bases lying between them. Per germline, CDR1 SGHDT and CDR2 YYEEEE. This CDR3 comprises 14 residues. The CDR3 loop is CASSPSYGLYEQYF. For the CDR3, the DNA is TGTGCCAGCAGCCCAAGCTACGGGCTCTACGAGCAGTACTTC.

The rearrangement links TRBV4-3 to TRBJ2-1; D could derive from TRBD1 or TRBD2 (5 bases each). The length of the CDR3 is 15 residues. The V gene's germline CDR1 is LGHNA and CDR2 YSLEER. The V and J ends lost 0 bases and 5 bases respectively, with 11 bases between them. This chain's CDR3 is CASSQDRGHDNEQFF. DNA of the CDR3: TGCGCCAGCAGCCAAGATCGGGGCCATGACAATGAGCAGTTCTTC.

J is TRBJ2-1 and V is TRBV7-2, with D tentatively TRBD1 (5 bases). Germline V lookup: CDR1 SGHTA, CDR2 FQGNSA. The CDR3 has 12 amino acids. The germline V and J ends were trimmed by 5 bases and 12 bases, with 14 bases remaining between them. CDR3: CASSLDNDRQFF. As DNA, the CDR3 is TGTGCCAGCAGCCTGGACAACGATCGGCAGTTCTTC.

V and J are TRBV10-3 and TRBJ1-6, with unresolved D. The CDR3 contains 16 residues. V lost 3 bases to trimming and J lost 9 bases, with 18 bases between them. Looked up from germline, CDR1 is ENHRY and CDR2 is SYGVKD. CDR3 in DNA: TGTGCCATCAGTGAAGGTCGAACGGAGGCCGGTTCACCCCTCCACTTT. It codes for CAISEGRTEAGSPLHF.

This sequence joins TRBV7-2 and TRBJ2-1; TRBD1 matches at 9 bases. The V gene's germline CDR1 is SGHTA and CDR2 FQGNSA. The CDR3 is 15 amino acids. J lost 8 bases, V lost 6 bases, and 11 bases had no gene match. This CDR3 reads CASRKTGGGSDEQFF. In nucleotides, the CDR3 is TGTGCCAGCAGAAAAACAGGGGGCGGTTCCGATGAGCAGTTCTTC.

The chain couples TRBV19 to TRBJ1-2; D is unresolved. V gave up 8 bases and J gave up 0 bases, with 13 bases separating them. The CDR3 runs 14 residues. CDR1 and CDR2 from the germline V gene are LNHDA and SQIVND (reference sequence). CDR3 coding DNA: TGTGCCAGTGGTCTGGATTATCCTAACTATGGCTACACCTTC. Protein: CASGLDYPNYGYTF. The full variable domain, with the rest looked up from reference TRBV19 and TRBJ1-2, is DGGITQSPKYLFRKEGQNVTLSCEQNLNHDAMYWYRQDPGQGLRLIYYSQIVNDFQKGDIAEGYSVSREKKESFPLTVTSAQKNPTAFYLCASGLDYPNYGYTFGSGTRLTVV.

The DNA of the CDR3 is TGTGCCAGCAGTTTAGGGGCCAGGGCGGCGGATCAGCCCCAGCATTTT. As protein: CASSLGARAADQPQHF. The chain employs TRBV28 and TRBJ1-5, with D possibly matching TRBD1 (5 bases). The V gene lost 2 bases and the J gene lost 5 bases, with 16 bases spanning the gap. The CDR3 totals 16 residues. The germline CDR1 and CDR2 sequences are MDHEN and SYDVKM.

The chain joins TRBV7-9 to TRBJ2-7; D ambiguous. Germline V gene lookup returns CDR1 SEHNR and CDR2 FQNEAQ (reference sequence). Deletions cut 1 base from V and 6 bases from J, with 7 bases between. CDR3 length equals 12 residues. The CDR3 spells CASSLEAGEQYF. The DNA of the CDR3 is TGTGCCAGCAGCTTAGAAGCAGGCGAGCAGTACTTC.

The CDR3 protein is CASSPRRVYRDNQPQHF. The CDR3 nucleotides are TGTGCCAGCTCACCACGCAGGGTGTACAGGGACAATCAGCCCCAGCATTTT. The chain uses TRBV18 and TRBJ1-5; a weak D match, TRBD1 (6 bases). Between the trimmed V and J ends, which lost 1 base and 3 bases, there was a span of 16 bases. Germline CDR1 and CDR2: KGHSH and LQKENI. The CDR3 is made up of 17 amino acids.

The sample holds one count of this clone. The genes are TRBV19 and TRBJ2-7, with D possibly TRBD1 on 6 matching bases. The CDR3 spans 15 residues. The germline V and J ends were trimmed by 5 bases and 2 bases, with 16 bases remaining between them. CDR1 LNHDA and CDR2 SQIVND come from the germline V gene (reference sequence). CDR3 nucleotide sequence: TGTGCCAGTAGTGTTCTTCAGGGGACCACCTACGAGCAGTACTTC. Its protein product is CASSVLQGTTYEQYF.

The rearrangement uses TRBV6-5 and TRBJ1-1; possibly TRBD1 for D (6 bases). This CDR3 region has 15 residues. V gave up 6 bases and J gave up 2 bases, with 16 bases separating them. Germline assignment: CDR1 MNHEY and CDR2 SVGAGI. For the CDR3, the DNA is TGTGCCAGCAGCTTTTTGGGGGGGGCTAACACTGAAGCTTTCTTT. Translating gives CASSFLGGANTEAFF.

The chain joins TRBV27 to TRBJ2-7; D might be TRBD2 (7 bases). The CDR3 length is 16 residues. Germline assignment: CDR1 MNHEY and CDR2 SMNVEV (reference sequence). Trimming removed 5 bases at V and 4 bases at J, with 21 bases between. The CDR3 nucleotides read TGTGCCAGCAGTCCCAGGGGAGCGGGAAGCATATACGAGCAGTACTTC. It encodes CASSPRGAGSIYEQYF.

The rearrangement uses TRBV6-1 and TRBJ2-7; 8 nucleotides line up with TRBD1. Unmatched junction bases numbered 4, after V lost 4 bases and J lost 11 bases. There are 11 residues in the CDR3. Germline CDR1 reads MNHNS; CDR2 reads SASEGT. CDR3 sequence (DNA): TGTGCCAGCAGTGTAGGACAGGGAAAGTACTTC. As protein: CASSVGQGKYF.

This chain connects TRBV10-1 to TRBJ2-5, with TRBD2 matching over 10 bases. Germline CDR1 reads WNHNN; CDR2 reads SYGVQD (reference sequence). The CDR3 sequence is 17 residues long. The V gene end was trimmed by 2 bases and the J gene end by 9 bases; junction bases not matched to a gene: 15. CDR3 in amino acids: CASSETSGKGLRVAQYF. CDR3 DNA sequence: TGCGCCAGCAGTGAGACTAGCGGGAAGGGGCTAAGAGTTGCCCAGTACTTC.

There are a few counts of this clone. This rearrangement joins TRBV29-1 to TRBJ1-1; 8 bases align to TRBD1. The CDR3 extends over 13 amino acids. V was clipped by 5 bases and J by 4 bases; unmatched bases: 6. The germline CDR1 and CDR2 sequences are SQVTM and ANQGSEA. Written as DNA, the CDR3 is TGCAGCGTTACACGGACAGGGCGCACTGAAGCTTTCTTT. Protein sequence: CSVTRTGRTEAFF.

This sequence joins TRBV13 and TRBJ1-2, with 8 bases identical to TRBD1. In germline, CDR1 is PRHDT, CDR2 FYEKMQ (reference sequence). The CDR3 contains 13 residues. The V and J ends lost 3 bases and 8 bases, in that order; junction bases with no gene match: 5. This chain's CDR3 is CASSFQGAKGYTF. CDR3 bases: TGTGCCAGCAGCTTCCAGGGGGCTAAGGGCTACACCTTC. Supplemented by reference TRBV13 and TRBJ1-2, the full variable domain reads AAGVIQSPRHLIKEKRETATLKCYPIPRHDTVYWYQQGPGQDPQFLISFYEKMQSDKGSIPDRFSAQQFSDYHSELNMSSLELGDSALYFCASSFQGAKGYTFGSGTRLTVV.

Only a few counts were recorded for this clone. This chain uses TRBV28 with TRBJ1-5, with 8 bases that match TRBD1. From germline, CDR1 is MDHEN and CDR2 SYDVKM. Trimming at V came to 7 bases and at J to 4 bases, leaving 3 bases not matched to a gene. The CDR3 runs 13 residues. The CDR3 reads CASKDRGNQPQHF. The CDR3 DNA sequence: TGTGCCAGCAAAGACAGGGGAAATCAGCCCCAGCATTTT.